This entry is about one T cell receptor beta chain. This clonotype was seen a few times. This receptor's antigen is unknown. Base qualities were left out, and no much larger clone turns up one base away. Whole blood was used without cell fractionation, so all unsorted peripheral T cells were reflected in the repertoire. For RNA extraction, roughly 2.3 ml of peripheral blood was drawn into Tempus tubes. The first sixteen eligible patients were processed from the enrolled HIV-infected adults, who had not yet received antiretroviral therapy and were about to begin treatment. Patients were deemed ineligible for enrollment if they had febrile or AIDS-related illness, tumors, hepatitis B or C coinfection, immunomodulatory therapy, recent vaccination or treatment interruptions. The TURBO-DNase kit was used to remove leftover genomic DNA, and GLOBINclear was used to deplete globin mRNA. Just before antiretroviral therapy was started, pretreatment blood was collected from HIV-infected patients.

These data come from a study of HIV-infected patients and healthy controls (dated by TCRdb to between 2014 and 2016). As for the study more broadly: After three months of therapy, CD4 counts in about 85% of the 16 patients increased to a modest but significant degree while remaining below normal ranges. Viral load became undetectable in about 65% of the 16 patients by the second bleed and in all patients after a further year of therapy. The study tested whether deep TCR repertoire sequencing of HIV patients' small blood samples could capture immune perturbation and reconstitution. Relative to controls, total CDR3 counts per chain did not differ significantly, and patients lacked overall T-cell lymphocytopenia. No consistent shift in CD8 counts was seen during early therapy, whereas a slight rise was seen in the CD4:CD8 ratio. Overall results and qualifications from the work: HLA typing of donors was not performed in the study. By Jaccard index and by the count of highly shared sequences, healthy controls shared more CDR3s between individuals than HIV+ patients did. Eight alpha and eight beta V genes showed significantly different mean usage between HIV-infected patients and controls. Alpha-beta chain pairing was not determined in the samples. MAIT cell alpha-chain CDR3s were found at high frequency in healthy controls but were severely depleted in HIV+ repertoires. Using whole blood restricted sequencing depth and prevented separating the dynamics of distinct T-cell subpopulations. HIV-infected repertoires had significantly higher mean Gini indices than controls, possibly reflecting oligoclonality. Differing numbers of distinct sequences in patients and controls hindered comparison, and size-matching assigned excessive weight to rare events in the HIV-infected data. Slight age and sex profile differences between the study cohorts did not explain the observed diversity differences. Most CMV-associated CDR3s became more frequent during therapy, although their change was not significant, whereas HIV-associated CDR3s showed a significant decrease in frequency. Size-matched repertoire data did not replicate the apparent post-therapy recovery of the Gini index in HIV-infected patients. A major limit on how widely the findings apply, in the view of the authors, was that only sixteen HIV-infected individuals were processed. Healthy control repertoires showed roughly threefold more distinct CDR3s and higher Shannon diversity than untreated HIV+ repertoires.

500 ng RNA was reverse transcribed with SuperScript III using primers against the alpha and beta constant regions. Separate alpha and beta chain libraries were made by chain-specific third strand synthesis with multiplexing indices. The protocol used a single primer pair to amplify all rearrangements within a chain, which avoided primer bias, and attached molecular barcodes to each cDNA molecule. Purified cDNA was joined by T4 RNA Ligase 1 to a 5' RACE adapter carrying a random hexamer and the SP2 sequencing primer site. With slow temperature ramps used to favor optimal annealing, second strand synthesis was primed from the SP2 site with Phusion polymerase. Each molecule's 12-nucleotide barcode consisted of two random hexamer sequences, both added before amplification and joined together. A brief initial PCR introduced P5 and P7 adapter elements together with a second index, and a 23-cycle amplification PCR using P5s and P7 primers was subsequently performed. In total the libraries went through 25 to 30 PCR cycles, after which the libraries were quantified on a Qubit, sized on a Bioanalyzer, and diluted to 3 to 4.5 nM. Sequencing of the normalized libraries was performed on an Illumina MiSeq with 2 x 250 paired-end kits. Reverse transcription reactions were cleaned up on MinElute columns and eluted into approximately 10 ul Tris-Cl. The adapter ligations were run for approximately 23 hours at 16 degrees C, and AMPure XP beads at a 1:1 ratio were afterwards used to clean them. In the original analysis: A modified Decombinator that output V, J, insert and barcode information was used to process the demultiplexed FASTQ files. Any sequence that shared a barcode yet differed from the dominant sequence was discarded as an error, and the number of original cDNA molecules was estimated by counting barcodes clustered at Levenshtein distance 3. For downstream analyses, the R packages ineq, vegan, igraph and RCytoscape were used, along with IMGT nomenclature and CDR3 definitions. To avoid skew from clonal expansion, each TCR was counted once, and V gene usage was computed over distinct sequences. Whenever two unique CDR3 amino acid sequences within a donor differed by a single Levenshtein edit, similarity networks linked them. Published HIV-specific CDR3s (around 91 alpha, 600 to 750 beta) and CMV-specific CDR3s (around 12 alpha, 250 to 300 beta) were compiled and searched for in the repertoires. Random subsampling to size-matched repertoires demonstrated that the decreased diversity in patients did not result from their lower sequence numbers. TCRdb reprocessing: public reads trimmed at Q25 with fastp, clones called with MiXCR, in-frame beta chains kept. One record per CDR3 amino acid sequence lists the most common genes and DNA. TCRdb, not the authors, supplied the V and J calls. For this sample there are 7,000 to 9,000 distinct CDR3 sequences; approximately 9% appear just once. The ten largest make up approximately 17% of the sample.

For this chain, trimming is 3 bases at the V end and 4 bases at the J end, and the number of junction bases without a gene match is 8. As encoded in the germline V gene, CDR1 is ENHRY while CDR2 is SYGVKD. Including the terminal cysteine and phenylalanine, the CDR3 comprises 16 residues. Kept here is only the CDR3 DNA, which spans 48 bases and is read in frame from base 1. The sequence joins TRBV10-3 to TRBJ2-1, with TRBD1 identical over 8 junction bases. Sequenced here: blood, sampled before antiretroviral therapy. The clonotype originates from an adult with HIV infection. The nucleotides are TGTGCCATCAGTGAACGGGGACAGGATGCTTACAATGAGCAGTTCTTC. Translated, it reads CAISERGQDAYNEQFF.